This TCR beta chain was sequenced in a study of T cells in tumors after PD-1 blockade. TCRdb's table, derived via immunoSEQ multiplex PCR, lists solely in-frame clones and lacks some. The sample records about 48,000 clones, roughly 80% being singletons. The CDR3 has 15 residues. Deletions cut 1 base from V and 7 bases from J, with 14 bases between. Germline V gives CDR1 SGHTA, CDR2 FQGNSA. The chain has TRBV7-2 and TRBJ1-5; no firm D call. The sequence was obtained from a human donor with basal cell carcinoma. Source: PBMCs, taken before anti-PD-1 treatment. The chain's CDR3 is CASSLGTTSGQPQHF. DNA for the CDR3: TGTGCCAGCAGCTTAGGAACTACCTCTGGGCAGCCCCAGCATTTT.